The 30 T cell receptor beta chains in this list originate from one sample, sequenced in a study of blood T cell repertoires in COVID-19. Clones were read by immunoSEQ multiplex PCR, and TCRdb kept only the in-frame ones, dropping some. This sample has around 130,000 clones, with approximately 84% found just once. The specimen was peripheral blood. The receptors shown here come from a human donor in a cohort sampled during active COVID-19.

CDR3 nucleotides: TGTGCCAGCAGCGGGGAGGGGAGATTCTATGGCTACACCTTC. Amino acids: CASSGEGRFYGYTF. The chain has TRBV5-8 and TRBJ1-2, with a weak D call TRBD1 (5 bases). V was clipped by 4 bases and J by 4 bases, with 14 bases between them. The V gene's germline CDR1 is SGHTS and CDR2 YDEGEE. This CDR3 is 14 amino acids long.

This chain joins TRBV5-1 and TRBJ2-7; a possible D gene is TRBD2 (8 bases). The germline V gene has CDR1 SGHRS and CDR2 YFSETQ. The CDR3 loop spans 17 amino acids. The V gene lost 5 bases and the J gene lost 3 bases, with 24 bases spanning the gap. The CDR3 sequence is CASSRDSLRGGFYEQYF. The CDR3 coding sequence is TGCGCCAGCAGTCGGGACAGCCTACGGGGGGGCTTCTACGAGCAGTACTTC.

A remark on this clone: Germline and junction disagree at one end, which may indicate a read error. This chain uses TRBV7-7 with TRBJ2-5, with 10 bases that match TRBD2. The germline gives CDR1 SSHAT, CDR2 FNYEAQ (reference sequence). There are 15 residues in the CDR3. CDR3 DNA: TGTGCTAGCAGCTTACTAGCGGGGTTTGGGGAGACCCAGTACTTC. As protein: CASSLLAGFGETQYF.

The gene calls are TRBV12-3 or TRBV12-4 and TRBJ2-5, with 10 bases fitting TRBD2. CDR3 length: 12 residues. After removal of 10 bases from V and 9 bases from J, the junction contained 8 bases not matched to a gene. The CDR3 bases are TGTGCCACTAGCGGGGGAGATGGGGCCCAGTACTTC. It codes for CATSGGDGAQYF.

This clone has more than one count but fewer than ten. V is TRBV5-1 and J is TRBJ1-6, with D possibly being TRBD1 (5 bases). The CDR3 contains 15 residues. V lost 5 bases to trimming and J lost 9 bases, with 18 bases between them. Germline-derived CDR1 and CDR2 are SGHRS and YFSETQ. The CDR3, as DNA: TGCGCCAGCAGACCCCCCGGAGACAGTTCTTCACCCCTCCACTTT. Encoded protein: CASRPPGDSSSPLHF.

The chain combines TRBV5-1 with TRBJ2-6; unclear D gene. The CDR3 spans 17 residues. The V and J ends lost 3 bases and 1 base respectively, with 14 bases between them. CDR1 SGHRS and CDR2 YFSETQ come from the germline V gene. The CDR3 reads CASSSQVGSSGANVLTF. The CDR3 nucleotides are TGCGCCAGCAGCTCTCAGGTTGGTTCTTCTGGGGCCAACGTCCTGACTTTC.

This clone has a single count. The rearrangement uses TRBV2 and TRBJ1-4, with 9 bases lining up with TRBD1. J gave up 0 bases and V 6 bases, and 8 bases lay outside the gene matches. Germline V gives CDR1 SNHLY, CDR2 FYNNEI. CDR3 length: 17 residues. CDR3 nucleotides: TGTGCCAGCAGGCGGGACAGGGAAACTGCAACTAATGAAAAACTGTTTTTT. Its protein is CASRRDRETATNEKLFF.

The chain is built from TRBV9 and TRBJ2-3; perhaps TRBD2 as D (5 bases). The CDR3 totals 16 residues. The V end lost 0 bases, the J end lost 4 bases, and 15 bases lay between the germline ends. Germline assignment: CDR1 SGDLS and CDR2 YYNGEE. CDR3 protein: CASSVDPLAVPDTQYF. The CDR3 DNA is TGTGCCAGCAGCGTAGATCCTCTAGCAGTGCCAGATACGCAGTATTTT.

V is TRBV7-9 and J is TRBJ2-1; 8 bases are a match to TRBD2. CDR3 length: 19 amino acids. Germline lookup yields CDR1 SEHNR and CDR2 FQNEAQ (reference sequence). V was clipped by 1 base and J by 0 bases; unmatched bases: 11. CDR3 protein: CASSLVASGGPYSYNEQFF. CDR3 DNA sequence: TGTGCCAGCAGCTTAGTGGCAAGCGGGGGCCCCTACTCCTACAATGAGCAGTTCTTC.

The chain joins TRBV4-1 to TRBJ1-4; 7 bases fit TRBD1. Germline trimming cut 4 bases from V and 2 bases from J; bases unmatched to any gene: 4. The CDR3 runs to 15 residues. Germline CDR1 and CDR2: MGHRA and YSYEKL. Here the CDR3 DNA reads TGCGCCAGCAGCCCGCCGGGACAGACTAATGAAAAACTGTTTTTT. It translates to CASSPPGQTNEKLFF.

The chain couples TRBV6-5 to TRBJ2-1; D might be TRBD2 (5 bases). Trimming stripped 7 bases from V and 8 bases from J, with 21 bases between. Looked up from germline, CDR1 is MNHEY and CDR2 is SVGAGI. This CDR3 is 15 amino acids long. CDR3 bases: TGTGCCAGCAACCCAACACGCGGACTGGTGGATGAGCAGTTCTTC. Protein sequence: CASNPTRGLVDEQFF.

The genes are TRBV6-5 and TRBJ1-5; tentative D call: TRBD1 (6 bases). The germline V gene has CDR1 MNHEY and CDR2 SVGAGI. V lost 2 bases and J lost 0, with 11 bases in between. There are 16 residues in the CDR3. For the CDR3, the DNA is TGTGCCAGCAGTTACGGGGGGGCCGATAGCAATCAGCCCCAGCATTTT. This translates into CASSYGGADSNQPQHF.

The rearrangement uses TRBV19 and TRBJ2-5; tentatively, D is TRBD2 (6 bases). Trimming shortened V by 4 bases and J by 3 bases, and 21 bases separated the two germline ends. CDR1 and CDR2 from the germline V gene are LNHDA and SQIVND (reference sequence). The CDR3 sequence is 17 residues long. CDR3 sequence: CASSNSNGLAKKETQYF. The CDR3 bases are TGTGCCAGTAGTAATTCTAACGGTCTAGCGAAAAAAGAGACCCAGTACTTC.

The J gene is TRBJ2-1, the V gene TRBV5-1; the match to TRBD1 covers 9 bases. The germline V gene has CDR1 SGHRS and CDR2 YFSETQ. The ends lost 0 bases at V and 12 bases at J; junction bases unmatched: 10. This CDR3 is 15 amino acids long. CDR3 residues: CASSLAGQGLTRQFF. The CDR3 DNA reads as TGCGCCAGCAGCTTGGCGGGACAGGGTCTAACGCGGCAGTTCTTC.

This sequence joins TRBV5-1 and TRBJ1-1; 11 positions match TRBD1. The CDR3 is 18 residues long. The germline CDR1 and CDR2 sequences are SGHRS and YFSETQ. V was clipped by 0 bases and J by 0 bases; unmatched bases: 7. The CDR3 loop reads CASSLVGTGGGMNTEAFF. The CDR3 region has the DNA TGCGCCAGCAGCTTGGTTGGGACAGGGGGAGGCATGAACACTGAAGCTTTCTTT.

This clone has only a few counts. This chain joins TRBV11-2 and TRBJ1-1; 7 bases map to TRBD1. V was clipped by 1 base and J by 2 bases; unmatched bases: 4. Germline loops: CDR1 SGHAT, CDR2 FQNNGV. The CDR3 spans 15 residues. CDR3 amino acids: CASSLVGTDNTEAFF. The CDR3 DNA sequence: TGTGCCAGCAGCTTAGTGGGGACAGATAACACTGAAGCTTTCTTT.

V gene TRBV7-8 combines with J gene TRBJ1-6; 9 nucleotides line up with TRBD1. V dropped 3 bases and J dropped 6; count of bases not matched to a gene: 3. There are 15 residues in the CDR3. Germline CDR1 and CDR2: SGHVS and FQNEAQ. CDR3 protein: CASSFGDRVNSPLHF. CDR3 in DNA: TGTGCCAGCAGCTTCGGGGACAGGGTTAATTCACCCCTCCACTTT.

The chain recombines TRBV12-3 or TRBV12-4 with TRBJ1-2, with 7 bases aligning to TRBD1. This CDR3 contains 13 residues. Trimming removed 7 bases from V and 5 bases from J; junction bases left unmatched: 7. The CDR3 is CASTRGPQYGYTF. The CDR3 DNA reads as TGTGCCAGCACGAGGGGGCCGCAGTATGGCTACACCTTC.

The DNA for the CDR3 is TGTGCCAGCAGCGGAACTAGCGGGCGGGGGGAGACCCAGTACTTC. As protein: CASSGTSGRGETQYF. This chain joins TRBV5-6 and TRBJ2-5; 9 bases fit TRBD2. CDR1 is SGHDT, CDR2 YYEEEE, per germline. Trimming removed 4 bases from V and 5 bases from J; junction bases left unmatched: 9. This CDR3 has 15 residues.

The rearrangement uses TRBV9 and TRBJ2-2; D remains ambiguous. This CDR3 spans 15 amino acids. Germline V CDR1 and CDR2: SGDLS, YYNGEE. V was clipped by 4 bases and J by 4 bases, with 14 bases between them. As DNA, the CDR3 is TGTGCCAGCAGCTCAGGTTACGTGGGCACCGGGGAGCTGTTTTTT. It translates to CASSSGYVGTGELFF.

J is TRBJ2-5 and V is TRBV2, with 8 bases aligning to TRBD2. J was trimmed by 3 bases and V by 1 base; bases with no gene match: 13. Per germline, CDR1 SNHLY and CDR2 FYNNEI. The CDR3 extends over 18 amino acids. The CDR3 DNA sequence: TGTGCCAGCAGTGAAGTTGAAGACTTTAAAGCGGGGGAAGAGACCCAGTACTTC. Residues: CASSEVEDFKAGEETQYF.

The genes are TRBV19 and TRBJ1-2, with TRBD1 as a possible D gene (5 bases). CDR1 LNHDA and CDR2 SQIVND come from the germline V gene (reference sequence). V lost 8 bases and J 4 bases, leaving 20 bases between the germline ends. The length of the CDR3 is 15 residues. This chain's CDR3 is CASVPGGARGYGYTF. CDR3 in DNA: TGTGCCAGTGTTCCGGGCGGGGCGCGGGGCTATGGCTACACCTTC.

The gene calls are TRBV11-1 and TRBJ1-2; tentative D call: TRBD1 (5 bases). V lost 4 bases, J lost 6 bases, and 12 bases lay in between. CDR1 and CDR2 from the germline V gene are SGHAT and FQDESV (reference sequence). The CDR3 extends over 13 amino acids. Written as DNA, the CDR3 is TGTGCCAGCAGCTCGGGTAGACAGAATGGCTACACCTTC. Translating it yields CASSSGRQNGYTF.

This clone has only one observation. This sample also contains other DNA sequences that code for the same CDR3. The rearrangement joins TRBV5-1 to TRBJ2-7; perhaps TRBD2 as D (6 bases). V gave up 0 bases and J gave up 3 bases, with 10 bases separating them. This CDR3 region has 14 residues. The germline V gene encodes CDR1 SGHRS and CDR2 YFSETQ. In DNA form, the CDR3 reads TGCGCCAGCAGCTTGGATGGGGGAGGCTACGAGCAGTACTTC. Amino acid sequence: CASSLDGGGYEQYF.

The V and J genes are TRBV15 and TRBJ2-1; 11 bases map to TRBD2. The CDR3 length is 17 residues. V lost 3 bases and J lost 0; bases outside the gene matches: 4. Germline values: CDR1 LNHNV, CDR2 YYDKDF (reference sequence). CDR3 loop: CATSSSGGANSYNEQFF. In nucleotides, the CDR3 is TGTGCCACCAGCAGTAGCGGGGGGGCCAACTCCTACAATGAGCAGTTCTTC.

This clone appeared a single time. The chain carries TRBV6-5 and TRBJ1-2, with TRBD1 as a possible D gene (5 bases). Trimming removed 7 bases from V and 0 bases from J, with 15 bases in between. This CDR3 has 15 residues. Germline CDR1 is MNHEY and CDR2 is SVGAGI. As DNA, the CDR3 is TGTGCCAGCACTCCATTTGACAGTTCTAACTATGGCTACACCTTC. Amino acids: CASTPFDSSNYGYTF.

The rearrangement links TRBV10-1 to TRBJ2-3, with D maybe TRBD2 (5 bases). CDR1 WNHNN and CDR2 SYGVQD come from the germline V gene (reference sequence). The V gene lost 8 bases and the J gene lost 5 bases, with 14 bases spanning the gap. CDR3 length: 13 residues. The CDR3, as DNA: TGCGCCAGCGGGGTGAGGGATGGAGATACGCAGTATTTT. This gives the protein CASGVRDGDTQYF.

This chain links TRBV6-5 with TRBJ1-4, with D possibly matching TRBD1 (6 bases). The germline V gene encodes CDR1 MNHEY and CDR2 SVGAGI. The V end was cut by 2 bases, the J end by 8 bases, with 15 bases between. There are 15 residues in the CDR3. CDR3 sequence (DNA): TGTGCCAGCAGTTACCAGACAGGAATAAAGGAAAAACTGTTTTTT. The encoded protein is CASSYQTGIKEKLFF.

V gene TRBV5-6 combines with J gene TRBJ2-7; D ambiguous. There are 13 residues in the CDR3. The germline V gene encodes CDR1 SGHDT and CDR2 YYEEEE. With 0 bases removed from V and 2 bases from J, the gap between germline ends came to 6 bases. CDR3 sequence reads: CASSLGRTYEQYF. Here the CDR3 DNA reads TGTGCCAGCAGCTTGGGGCGGACCTACGAGCAGTACTTC.

CDR3 region: CASSYRDRNSPLHF. CDR3 in DNA: TGTGCCAGCAGTTACCGGGACAGGAACTCACCCCTCCACTTT. This rearrangement joins TRBV6-5 to TRBJ1-6; 8 bases agree with TRBD1. Unmatched junction bases numbered 4, after V lost 2 bases and J lost 10 bases. Per the germline V gene, CDR1 is MNHEY and CDR2 is SVGAGI. This CDR3 has 14 amino acids.